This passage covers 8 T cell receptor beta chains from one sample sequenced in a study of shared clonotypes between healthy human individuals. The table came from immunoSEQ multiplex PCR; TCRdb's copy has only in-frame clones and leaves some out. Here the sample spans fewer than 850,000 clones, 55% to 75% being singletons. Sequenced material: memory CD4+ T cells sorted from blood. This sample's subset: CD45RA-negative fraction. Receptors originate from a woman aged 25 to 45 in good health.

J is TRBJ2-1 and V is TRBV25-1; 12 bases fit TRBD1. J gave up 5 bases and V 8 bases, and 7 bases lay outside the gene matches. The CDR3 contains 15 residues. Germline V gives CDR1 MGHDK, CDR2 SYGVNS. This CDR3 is CASWDRGRMHNEQFF. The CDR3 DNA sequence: TGTGCCAGCTGGGACAGGGGGCGTATGCACAATGAGCAGTTCTTC.

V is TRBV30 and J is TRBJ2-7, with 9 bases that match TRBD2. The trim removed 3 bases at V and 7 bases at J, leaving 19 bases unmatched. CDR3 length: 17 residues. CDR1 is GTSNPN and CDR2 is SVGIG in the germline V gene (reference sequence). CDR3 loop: CAWRYLSGRARLGEQYF. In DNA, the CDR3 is TGTGCCTGGAGGTACCTTAGCGGGAGAGCGAGGTTAGGAGAGCAGTACTTC. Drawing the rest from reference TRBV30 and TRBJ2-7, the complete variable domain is SQTIHQWPATLVQPVGSPLSLECTVEGTSNPNLYWYRQAAGRGLQLLFYSVGIGQISSEVPQNLSASRPQDRQFILSSKKLLLSDSGFYLCAWRYLSGRARLGEQYFGPGTRLTVT.

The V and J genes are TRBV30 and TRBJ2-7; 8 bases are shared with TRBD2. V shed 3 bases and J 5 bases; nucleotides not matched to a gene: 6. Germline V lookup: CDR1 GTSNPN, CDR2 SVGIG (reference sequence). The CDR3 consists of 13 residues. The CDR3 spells CAWSGAGVDEQYF. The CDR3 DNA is TGTGCCTGGAGCGGAGCGGGAGTTGACGAGCAGTACTTC.

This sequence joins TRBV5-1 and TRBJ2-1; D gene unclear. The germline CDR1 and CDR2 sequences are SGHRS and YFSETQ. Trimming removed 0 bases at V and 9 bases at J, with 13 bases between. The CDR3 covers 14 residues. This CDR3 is CASSLGHEFSEQFF. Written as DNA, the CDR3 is TGCGCCAGCAGCTTGGGACACGAATTCAGTGAGCAGTTCTTC. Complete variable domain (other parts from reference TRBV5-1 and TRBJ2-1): KAGVTQTPRYLIKTRGQQVTLSCSPISGHRSVSWYQQTPGQGLQFLFEYFSETQRNKGNFPGRFSGRQFSNSRSEMNVSTLELGDSALYLCASSLGHEFSEQFFGPGTRLTVL.

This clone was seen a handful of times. The CDR3 spells CASSSTDLNTEAFF. CDR3 DNA sequence: TGTGCCAGCAGCTCGACTGACCTGAACACTGAAGCTTTCTTT. The genes are TRBV11-2 and TRBJ1-1; no definite D call. V was pared by 4 bases and J by 0 bases, with 9 bases between. Per the germline V gene, CDR1 is SGHAT and CDR2 is FQNNGV. The CDR3 covers 14 residues.

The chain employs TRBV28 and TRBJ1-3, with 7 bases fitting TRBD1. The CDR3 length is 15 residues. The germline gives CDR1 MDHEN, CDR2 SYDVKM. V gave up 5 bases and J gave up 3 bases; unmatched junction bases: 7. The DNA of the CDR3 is TGTGCCAGCAGTCCGGGACAGTGGCTTGGAAACACCATATATTTT. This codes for CASSPGQWLGNTIYF. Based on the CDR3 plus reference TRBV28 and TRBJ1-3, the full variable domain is DVKVTQSSRYLVKRTGEKVFLECVQDMDHENMFWYRQDPGLGLRLIYFSYDVKMKEKGDIPEGYSVSREKKERFSLILESASTNQTSMYLCASSPGQWLGNTIYFGEGSWLTVV.

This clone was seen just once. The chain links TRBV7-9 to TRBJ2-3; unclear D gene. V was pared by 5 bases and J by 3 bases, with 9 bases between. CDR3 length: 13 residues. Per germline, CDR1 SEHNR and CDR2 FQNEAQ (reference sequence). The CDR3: CASSRPGTDTQYF. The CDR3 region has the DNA TGTGCCAGCAGCCGCCCCGGGACAGATACGCAGTATTTT.

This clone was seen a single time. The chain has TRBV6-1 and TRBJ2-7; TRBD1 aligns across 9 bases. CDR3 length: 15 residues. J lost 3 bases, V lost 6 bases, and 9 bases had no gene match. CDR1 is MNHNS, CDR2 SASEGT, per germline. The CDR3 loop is CASSAPGQGDYEQYF. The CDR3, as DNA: TGTGCCAGCAGCGCTCCGGGACAGGGAGACTACGAGCAGTACTTC.